A selection of T cell receptor beta chains follows, all from one sample in a study of blood T cell repertoires in COVID-19. Sequenced by immunoSEQ multiplex PCR; TCRdb stores in-frame clones only, minus some. The data show 200,000 to 250,000 clones, over 80% seen once. Sequenced sample: peripheral blood. Source of these receptors: a woman in her twenties or thirties with COVID-19, enrolled during active disease. Each CDR3 is given with its conserved first and last residue. The order of the fields is J gene, clone size, V gene, D gene, CDR3 DNA, CDR3 protein. D genes are given only for firm matches. A row's size may be missing; if present it is once, few, many or a size class.

TRBJ1-2 | NA | TRBV10-3 | NA | TGTGCCATCAGTCCACAGGGTGAGGGGAACTATGGCTACACCTTC | CAISPQGEGNYGYTF
TRBJ2-7 | once | TRBV27 | NA | TGTGCCAGCAAACGGGCAGGGGACCGTTCCTACGAGCAGTACTTC | CASKRAGDRSYEQYF
TRBJ2-3 | NA | TRBV4-3 | TRBD2 | TGCGCCAGCAGCCAAGCGGTAGCGGGAGGGAAAGATACGCAGTATTTT | CASSQAVAGGKDTQYF
TRBJ2-7 | NA | TRBV9 | TRBD1 | TGTGCCAGCAGCCCACGGGACAGGCCAGGGGACGAGCAGTACTTC | CASSPRDRPGDEQYF
TRBJ2-5 | NA | TRBV7-3 | TRBD1 | TGTGCCAGCAGCTTAAACGCAGCTGGACAGGGACAAGAGACCCAGTACTTC | CASSLNAAGQGQETQYF
TRBJ1-2 | NA | TRBV9 | NA | TGTGCCAGCAGCGTAGCACAGGGCTATGGCTACACCTTC | CASSVAQGYGYTF
TRBJ2-3 | NA | TRBV29-1 | TRBD2 | TGCAGCGTGGACGGTACTAGCGGGGTCACAGATACGCAGTATTTT | CSVDGTSGVTDTQYF
TRBJ1-2 | once | TRBV19 | NA | TGTGCCAGTAGTATAGGGAGAAGCGTCAATGGCTACACCTTC | CASSIGRSVNGYTF
TRBJ1-5 | NA | TRBV4-3 | TRBD1 | TGCGCCAGCAGCCAAGATTTCGGGACAGGGGTTTGGAATCAGCCCCAGCATTTT | CASSQDFGTGVWNQPQHF
TRBJ2-7 | few | TRBV14 | NA | TGTGCCAGCAGCCCGACGTGGCTAGAATACTACGAGCAGTACTTC | CASSPTWLEYYEQYF
TRBJ2-2 | NA | TRBV7-9 | NA | TGTGCCAGCAGCTTAGCCAACACCAGGGGATCCGGGGAGCTGTTTTTT | CASSLANTRGSGELFF
TRBJ2-7 | NA | TRBV30 | NA | TGTGCCTGGAGTGTATCGGCAGGTCCCTACGAGCAGTACTTC | CAWSVSAGPYEQYF
TRBJ2-1 | NA | TRBV2 | NA | TGTGCCAGCAGGGTTAGGGGATGGGAATCCTACAATGAGCAGTTCTTC | CASRVRGWESYNEQFF
TRBJ2-1 | once | TRBV5-4 | TRBD1 | TGTGCCAGCAGCTTGATGCCAGGGGGCTACAATGAGCAGTTCTTC | CASSLMPGGYNEQFF
TRBJ2-5 | NA | TRBV9 | TRBD1 | TGTGCCAGCAGCCCCAGAGGCGGGACAGGGGGGTCGAGCCAGTACTTC | CASSPRGGTGGSSQYF
TRBJ1-4 | NA | TRBV19 | TRBD1 | TGTGCCAGTAGTACAAAGGGGACAGGGGGAGAAAAACTGTTTTTT | CASSTKGTGGEKLFF
TRBJ1-4 | NA | TRBV18 | NA | TGTGCCAGCTCCCCCTCTTCAACTAATGAAAAACTGTTTTTT | CASSPSSTNEKLFF
TRBJ2-2 | NA | TRBV30 | NA | TGTGCCTGGAGTGAAATCGGGGACACCGGGGAGCTGTTTTTT | CAWSEIGDTGELFF
TRBJ2-7 | NA | TRBV5-6 | NA | TGTGCCAGCAGCTTTGTAACTACTGGAACTCGGGGCGAGCAGTACTTC | CASSFVTTGTRGEQYF
TRBJ2-2 | once | TRBV28 | TRBD1 | TGTGCCAGCAGTCTGACAGGGGAAACCGGGGAGCTGTTTTTT | CASSLTGETGELFF
TRBJ2-3 | NA | TRBV7-9 | NA | TGTGCCAGCAGCCCCCGGGGTAACCCAGGCCCAGATACGCAGTATTTT | CASSPRGNPGPDTQYF
TRBJ1-2 | NA | TRBV11-2 | TRBD1 | TGTGCCAGCAGTCGCGCACGTTCTCCGGGACAGGGCTACACCTTC | CASSRARSPGQGYTF
TRBJ1-1 | NA | TRBV11-1 | NA | TGTGCCAGCAGCTTGACCCGGGGGGTGGGGTGTGCTTTCTTT | CASSLTRGVGCAFF
TRBJ2-7 | NA | TRBV5-6 | NA | TGTGCCAGCAGCCCGACTTTTGCCTCCTACGAGCAGTACTTC | CASSPTFASYEQYF
TRBJ1-1 | NA | TRBV7-8 | NA | TGTGCCAGCAGCTCCCGGGACACCTACACTGAAGCTTTCTTT | CASSSRDTYTEAFF
TRBJ1-2 | NA | TRBV19 | NA | TGTGCCAGTAGTCCACCTCGGGGGGACCGCATGGCTGGCTACACCTTC | CASSPPRGDRMAGYTF
TRBJ1-3 | NA | TRBV5-1 | NA | TGCGCCAGCAGCTTGGTAACGGGGGGCGCTGGAAACACCATATATTTT | CASSLVTGGAGNTIYF
TRBJ1-5 | NA | TRBV7-2 | NA | TGTGCCAGCAGCTTTCAGTTTCAGCCCCAGCATTTT | CASSFQFQPQHF
TRBJ1-2 | NA | TRBV5-6 | TRBD1 | TGTGCCAGCAGCTTGTGGGCTGAGGGACAGGGTCATGGCTACACCTTC | CASSLWAEGQGHGYTF
TRBJ2-7 | NA | TRBV29-1 | NA | TGCAGCGTGGCGCCCCATAGGGGAAACTACGAGCAGTACTTC | CSVAPHRGNYEQYF
TRBJ1-4 | NA | TRBV7-2 | NA | TGTGCCAGCAGCTTAGAGGGGTCACGTGAAAAACTGTTTTTT | CASSLEGSREKLFF
TRBJ1-5 | NA | TRBV19 | TRBD1 | TGTGCCAGTAGACGGACAGGGGGCAATCAGCCCCAGCATTTT | CASRRTGGNQPQHF
TRBJ1-5 | NA | TRBV12-3/TRBV12-4 | NA | TGTGCCAGCAGTCAGGGCGTTTGGCCCCAGCATTTT | CASSQGVWPQHF
TRBJ1-5 | NA | TRBV5-5 | NA | TGTGCCAGCAGCTTGGTGGCAGGGGGCAATCAGCCCCAGCATTTT | CASSLVAGGNQPQHF
TRBJ2-5 | NA | TRBV27 | NA | TGTGCCAGCAGTGTCCGGATTTCCTCCCGAGGAGAGACCCAGTACTTC | CASSVRISSRGETQYF
TRBJ1-5 | NA | TRBV12-5 | NA | TGTGCTAGTGGTTCGGACATAGGGCCCCAGCATTTT | CASGSDIGPQHF
TRBJ2-7 | NA | TRBV5-4 | TRBD1 | TGTGCCAGCAGCTCAACTCAGGGGGCAGGCGAGCAGTACTTC | CASSSTQGAGEQYF
TRBJ1-1 | NA | TRBV9 | TRBD1 | TGTGCCAGCAGCTTGACAGGGTTCACTGAAGCTTTCTTT | CASSLTGFTEAFF
TRBJ2-1 | NA | TRBV7-2 | TRBD2 | TGTGCCAGCAGTTTTCTAGCGGGCTTCTACAATGAGCAGTTCTTC | CASSFLAGFYNEQFF
TRBJ1-3 | NA | TRBV15 | NA | TGTGCCACCAGCAGAGATTTCGTCGGGGGGGTCTCTGGAAACACCATATATTTT | CATSRDFVGGVSGNTIYF
TRBJ1-2 | few | TRBV19 | TRBD1 | TGTGCCAGTAGCCCAGGGGGCGACTATGGCTACACCTTC | CASSPGGDYGYTF
TRBJ1-1 | once | TRBV20-1 | NA | TGCAGTGCTAGTACAGGGAGGAACACTGAAGCTTTCTTT | CSASTGRNTEAFF
TRBJ2-3 | NA | TRBV6-1 | TRBD2 | TGTGCCAGCAGTGTTTCTAGCGGGAGCCGTGGAGATACGCAGTATTTT | CASSVSSGSRGDTQYF
TRBJ1-3 | NA | TRBV12-3/TRBV12-4 | NA | TGTGCCGGTCAGAGAGGGTCAGGAAACACCATATATTTT | CAGQRGSGNTIYF
TRBJ2-3 | NA | TRBV9 | TRBD2 | TGTGCCAGCAGCGTGGTAGCGGGAGTCACAGATACGCAGTATTTT | CASSVVAGVTDTQYF
TRBJ1-1 | NA | TRBV3-1/TRBV3-2 | NA | TGTGCCAGCAGCCAACTCACTGAAGCTTTCTTT | CASSQLTEAFF
TRBJ2-5 | once | TRBV18 | NA | TGTGCCAGCTCGAGCGAAGAGACCCAGTACTTC | CASSSEETQYF
TRBJ1-1 | NA | TRBV9 | NA | TGTGCCAGCAGCGTAGGGCAGGGTGGCCCTGAAGCTTTCTTT | CASSVGQGGPEAFF
TRBJ2-1 | few | TRBV3-1/TRBV3-2 | NA | TGTGCCAGCAGCCAAGATTGGCCTACTCGCGGGAATGAGCAGTTCTTC | CASSQDWPTRGNEQFF
TRBJ1-2 | NA | TRBV7-9 | NA | TGTGCCAGCAGCTTAACCGAGAGCTACACCTTC | CASSLTESYTF
TRBJ2-3 | NA | TRBV6-5 | NA | TGTGCCAGCAGGGAGAACCTAATCACAGATACGCAGTATTTT | CASRENLITDTQYF
TRBJ1-2 | NA | TRBV7-9 | TRBD1 | TGTGCCAGCAGCCAGGGACAGCTCTATGGCTACACCTTC | CASSQGQLYGYTF
TRBJ1-2 | few | TRBV24-1 | NA | TGTGCCACCAGTGATTTCGAGGGTACAGGCTACACCTTC | CATSDFEGTGYTF
TRBJ1-1 | NA | TRBV6-2/TRBV6-3 | NA | TGTGCCAGCAGCTTAGATACTGAAGCTTTCTTT | CASSLDTEAFF
TRBJ2-1 | NA | TRBV4-3 | TRBD2 | TGCGCCAGCAGCCGGGGGACTAGCAGGGACAATGAGCAGTTCTTC | CASSRGTSRDNEQFF
TRBJ2-1 | NA | TRBV11-2 | TRBD2 | TGTGCCAGCAGCTTAGTACGGGGAGGGGATGAGCAGTTCTTC | CASSLVRGGDEQFF
TRBJ2-3 | once | TRBV28 | TRBD2 | TGTGCCAGCAGCGACCGGCGGGGGGACGCAGATACGCAGTATTTT | CASSDRRGDADTQYF
TRBJ1-2 | NA | TRBV3-1/TRBV3-2 | TRBD1 | TGTGCCAGCAGCCCAGGGACAGGGGCCGCCGGGGAGTATGGCTACACCTTC | CASSPGTGAAGEYGYTF
TRBJ2-7 | NA | TRBV4-2 | NA | TGTGCCAGCAGCCGAGGGGTTCAGGGGGGAACGATCGAGCAGTACTTC | CASSRGVQGGTIEQYF